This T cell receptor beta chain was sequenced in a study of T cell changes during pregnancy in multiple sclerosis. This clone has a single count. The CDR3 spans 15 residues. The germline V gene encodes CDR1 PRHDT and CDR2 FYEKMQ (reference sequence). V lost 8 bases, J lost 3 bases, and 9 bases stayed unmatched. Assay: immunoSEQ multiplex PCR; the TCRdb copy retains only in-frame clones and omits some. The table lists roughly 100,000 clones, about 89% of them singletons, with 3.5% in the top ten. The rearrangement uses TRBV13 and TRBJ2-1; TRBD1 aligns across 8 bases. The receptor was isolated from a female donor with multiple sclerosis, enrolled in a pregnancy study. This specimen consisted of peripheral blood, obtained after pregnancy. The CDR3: CASRQGLPLYNEQFF. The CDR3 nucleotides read TGTGCCAGCCGACAGGGGCTTCCCCTCTACAATGAGCAGTTCTTC. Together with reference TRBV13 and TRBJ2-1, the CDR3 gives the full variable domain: AAGVIQSPRHLIKEKRETATLKCYPIPRHDTVYWYQQGPGQDPQFLISFYEKMQSDKGSIPDRFSAQQFSDYHSELNMSSLELGDSALYFCASRQGLPLYNEQFFGPGTRLTVL.